These 26 T cell receptor beta chains were all obtained from the same sample, sequenced in a study of T cell repertoires in cytomegalovirus infection. These receptors are not linked to any known antigen. MiXCR, applied by TCRdb to the reads, yields one record per CDR3 protein. The sample records roughly 860,000 distinct CDR3 sequences, 32% being singletons. Material: cultured CD8+ T cells from PBMCs, obtained from culture after CMV antigen stimulation. The origin of the receptors is a human donor in good health (CMV status not recorded). Some clones in this sample may be carry-over from other donors' samples.

This clonotype was found a few times. The chain couples TRBV6-1 to TRBJ2-1; a possible D gene is TRBD1 (5 bases). V gave up 2 bases and J gave up 0 bases, with 11 bases separating them. Germline V gives CDR1 MNHNS, CDR2 SASEGT. The length of the CDR3 is 16 residues. CDR3 bases: TGTGCCAGCAGTGAACCTGTGGGGCGCTCCTACAATGAGCAGTTCTTC. It yields the protein CASSEPVGRSYNEQFF.

The table lists this clonotype with a few counts. The CDR3 loop reads CASSQELAGQTQYF. CDR3 coding DNA: TGTGCCAGCAGCCAAGAACTAGCCGGCCAGACCCAGTACTTC. V usage is TRBV6-2 or TRBV6-3 and J usage is TRBJ2-5, with a weak D call TRBD2 (6 bases). The CDR3 runs 14 residues. From germline, CDR1 is MNHEY and CDR2 SVGEGT. V shed 6 bases and J shed 6 bases, with 17 bases lying between them.

This clonotype was found a few times. The CDR3 DNA follows: TGTGCCAGCAGCTTCGGGGTGCAAGGCTACACCTTC. Protein sequence: CASSFGVQGYTF. V and J are TRBV7-2 and TRBJ1-2; no clear D. In germline, CDR1 is SGHTA, CDR2 FQGNSA. V was cut by 3 bases and J by 8 bases, with 10 bases left in between. The CDR3 spans 12 residues.

This chain links TRBV6-6 with TRBJ1-1; TRBD1 matches at 7 bases. CDR1 MNHNY and CDR2 SVGAGI come from the germline V gene (reference sequence). V was pared by 1 base and J by 4 bases, with 9 bases of the junction left unmatched. There are 16 residues in the CDR3. The CDR3: CASSYLQQGRGTEAFF. The CDR3 coding sequence is TGTGCCAGCAGTTACTTACAACAGGGGAGGGGCACTGAAGCTTTCTTT.

Written as DNA, the CDR3 is TGCAGTGCGAGTCCCGGGACAGGGTTTGTTAGTGAAAAACTGTTTTTT. As protein: CSASPGTGFVSEKLFF. The gene calls are TRBV20-1 and TRBJ1-4; TRBD1 matches 9 bases. Germline V lookup: CDR1 DFQATT, CDR2 SNEGSKA (reference sequence). V lost 6 bases and J lost 7; bases outside the gene matches: 15. The CDR3 length is 16 residues.

This clonotype was recorded at least ten times. The rearrangement links TRBV19 to TRBJ1-1; D unresolved. V was pared by 2 bases and J by 7 bases, with 5 bases between. This CDR3 region has 11 residues. Germline CDR1 and CDR2: LNHDA and SQIVND (reference sequence). CDR3 in DNA: TGTGCCAGTAGTATAACCAATGAAGCTTTCTTT. Translated: CASSITNEAFF.

In this sample, this clonotype turned up a few times. V gene TRBV5-1 combines with J gene TRBJ2-5; 10 bases are shared with TRBD2. The length of the CDR3 is 16 residues. Germline lookup yields CDR1 SGHRS and CDR2 YFSETQ. Trimming cost V 0 bases and J 7 bases; bases outside gene matches: 9. This CDR3 is CASSLVSSGGDPTQYF. The DNA of the CDR3 is TGCGCCAGCAGCTTGGTATCTAGCGGGGGAGATCCGACCCAGTACTTC. Variable domain in full (rest from reference TRBV5-1 and TRBJ2-5): KAGVTQTPRYLIKTRGQQVTLSCSPISGHRSVSWYQQTPGQGLQFLFEYFSETQRNKGNFPGRFSGRQFSNSRSEMNVSTLELGDSALYLCASSLVSSGGDPTQYFGPGTRLLVL.

This clonotype was recorded a few times. The gene calls are TRBV12-5 and TRBJ2-3; a possible D gene is TRBD2 (7 bases). The CDR3 runs 16 residues. V shed 3 bases and J shed 3 bases, with 16 bases lying between them. Germline-derived CDR1 and CDR2 are LGHNT and FRNRAP. The CDR3 DNA sequence: TGTGCTAGTGGTTTCGCACAGGGAGGGGATACAGATACGCAGTATTTT. It yields the protein CASGFAQGGDTDTQYF.

The gene calls are TRBV12-3 or TRBV12-4 and TRBJ1-4, with 7 bases fitting TRBD1. The CDR3 has 18 residues. V was clipped by 4 bases and J by 4 bases; unmatched bases: 15. The CDR3, as DNA: TGTGCCAGCAGTTCCCCCAAGGGGGCTACCCAAAATAATGAAAAACTGTTTTTT. As protein: CASSSPKGATQNNEKLFF.

The chain recombines TRBV28 with TRBJ2-7; TRBD1 or TRBD2 may be the D gene (6 bases each). Deletions cut 2 bases from V and 2 bases from J, with 16 bases between. The germline V gene has CDR1 MDHEN and CDR2 SYDVKM. The CDR3 covers 16 residues. CDR3 sequence (DNA): TGTGCCAGCAGTTTAGAATATTCGGGGGCAACCTACGAGCAGTACTTC. It translates to CASSLEYSGATYEQYF.

The chain is built from TRBV20-1 and TRBJ1-2; the D is unclear. V was shortened by 0 bases and J by 10 bases, with 9 bases between the two germline ends. The CDR3 is made up of 11 amino acids. Germline V CDR1 and CDR2: DFQATT, SNEGSKA (reference sequence). The DNA of the CDR3 is TGCAGTGCTAGAGATGGATATCTCTACACCTTC. The encoded protein is CSARDGYLYTF.

This clonotype came up a few times. The CDR3 sequence is CASSQLGITDTQYF. Written as DNA, the CDR3 is TGCGCCAGCAGCCAGTTAGGGATCACAGATACGCAGTATTTT. V is TRBV4-1 and J is TRBJ2-3, with unresolved D. The CDR3 totals 14 residues. Trimming removed 3 bases from V and 2 bases from J, with 9 bases in between. Germline CDR1 is MGHRA and CDR2 is YSYEKL.

V and J are TRBV5-1 and TRBJ2-1; D is perhaps TRBD2 (5 bases). Per the germline V gene, CDR1 is SGHRS and CDR2 is YFSETQ. The V end lost 0 bases, the J end lost 3 bases, and 13 bases lay between the germline ends. CDR3 length equals 16 residues. CDR3 loop: CASSLGDARDYNEQFF. The CDR3 nucleotides read TGCGCCAGCAGCTTGGGTGACGCGAGGGACTACAATGAGCAGTTCTTC. Variable domain in full (rest from reference TRBV5-1 and TRBJ2-1): KAGVTQTPRYLIKTRGQQVTLSCSPISGHRSVSWYQQTPGQGLQFLFEYFSETQRNKGNFPGRFSGRQFSNSRSEMNVSTLELGDSALYLCASSLGDARDYNEQFFGPGTRLTVL.

The rearrangement uses TRBV15 and TRBJ2-7; the match to TRBD1 covers 9 bases. V lost 0 bases, J lost 6 bases, and 6 bases stayed unmatched. The CDR3 has 15 amino acids. Looked up from germline, CDR1 is LNHNV and CDR2 is YYDKDF (reference sequence). In nucleotides, the CDR3 is TGTGCCACCAGCAGAGATCTCGGACAGGGGCTCGAGCAGTACTTC. Translation gives CATSRDLGQGLEQYF.

V and J are TRBV7-9 and TRBJ1-2; 9 positions match TRBD1. The junction had 4 bases not matched to a gene; V was cut back by 1 base and J by 4 bases. The CDR3 is 15 residues long. The germline V gene has CDR1 SEHNR and CDR2 FQNEAQ (reference sequence). As DNA, the CDR3 is TGTGCCAGCAGCTTAGAGGGGGGACAGGGCTATGGCTACACCTTC. This sequence encodes CASSLEGGQGYGYTF.

In its sample, this clonotype was seen a few times. The chain carries TRBV6-5 and TRBJ1-1; maybe TRBD1 (6 bases). The V gene lost 7 bases and the J gene lost 6 bases, with 12 bases spanning the gap. CDR3 length equals 12 residues. The germline CDR1 and CDR2 sequences are MNHEY and SVGAGI. CDR3 sequence: CASTDGGPEAFF. CDR3 in DNA: TGTGCCAGCACCGACGGGGGGCCTGAAGCTTTCTTT.

The chain joins TRBV10-3 to TRBJ2-7; D uncertain. The germline V gene encodes CDR1 ENHRY and CDR2 SYGVKD. With 5 bases removed from V and 1 base from J, the gap between germline ends came to 15 bases. CDR3 length: 15 residues. CDR3 loop: CAISWEPGGSYEQYF. As DNA, the CDR3 is TGTGCCATCAGTTGGGAACCGGGCGGATCCTACGAGCAGTACTTC.

The chain combines TRBV6-8 with TRBJ1-1; 8 bases agree with TRBD1. V lost 8 bases and J lost 3; bases outside the gene matches: 11. Germline V gene lookup returns CDR1 MNHGY and CDR2 SAAAGT. This CDR3 comprises 15 residues. The CDR3 protein is CASRLPATGDTEAFF. Written as DNA, the CDR3 is TGTGCCAGCCGGCTACCCGCGACAGGGGACACTGAAGCTTTCTTT.

This clonotype was counted at least ten times. The genes are TRBV7-2 and TRBJ1-2, with 8 bases aligning to TRBD1. Looked up from germline, CDR1 is SGHTA and CDR2 is FQGNSA. The CDR3 has 15 amino acids. The ends lost 4 bases at V and 4 bases at J; junction bases unmatched: 8. The CDR3, as DNA: TGTGCCAGCAGCTCAACTCCGGGACAGGCCTATGGCTACACCTTC. As protein: CASSSTPGQAYGYTF.

This clonotype turned up a few times. The chain combines TRBV12-3 or TRBV12-4 with TRBJ2-1, with D tentatively TRBD1 (6 bases). The CDR3 extends over 17 amino acids. Trimming pared 3 bases from V and 8 bases from J, leaving 23 bases between. CDR3 DNA sequence: TGTGCCAGCAGTTTTTGGGTCAGGGGAGAAAGGGGCGATGAGCAGTTCTTC. Translated, it gives CASSFWVRGERGDEQFF.

V gene TRBV6-2 or TRBV6-3 combines with J gene TRBJ2-3; no firm D call. The CDR3 extends over 17 amino acids. Germline loops: CDR1 MNHEY, CDR2 SVGEGT. V gave up 7 bases and J gave up 1 base, with 21 bases separating them. In nucleotides, the CDR3 is TGTGCCAGCACCCCATCTCCGAGGCTTTTTGGCACAGATACGCAGTATTTT. As protein: CASTPSPRLFGTDTQYF.

The genes are TRBV7-9 and TRBJ2-1; 10 nucleotides match TRBD1. Germline assignment: CDR1 SEHNR and CDR2 FQNEAQ (reference sequence). V was pared by 6 bases and J by 4 bases, with 3 bases of the junction left unmatched. This CDR3 spans 14 amino acids. CDR3 coding DNA: TGTGCCAGCAGGTGGGACAGGGGTTACAATGAGCAGTTCTTC. It yields the protein CASRWDRGYNEQFF.

The chain carries TRBV4-1 and TRBJ1-5; TRBD1 matches at 7 bases. There are 15 residues in the CDR3. V lost 1 base to trimming and J lost 4 bases; unmatched junction nucleotides: 4. Germline V gives CDR1 MGHRA, CDR2 YSYEKL. The CDR3 here is CASSQVIQGNQPQHF. CDR3 bases: TGCGCCAGCAGCCAAGTGATACAGGGGAATCAGCCCCAGCATTTT.

A single count supports this clonotype. The chain joins TRBV7-6 to TRBJ2-5; no clear D. The germline gives CDR1 SGHVS, CDR2 FNYEAQ. The CDR3 totals 13 residues. V was pared by 3 bases and J by 3 bases, with 8 bases between. The CDR3 sequence is CASSLSRKETQYF. CDR3 bases: TGTGCCAGCAGCTTGTCAAGGAAAGAGACCCAGTACTTC. The variable domain in full, with the rest retrieved from reference TRBV7-6 and TRBJ2-5, is GAGVSQSPRYKVTKRGQDVALRCDPISGHVSLYWYRQALGQGPEFLTYFNYEAQQDKSGLPNDRFSAERPEGSISTLTIQRTEQRDSAMYRCASSLSRKETQYFGPGTRLLVL.

This clonotype was seen a few times. The chain is built from TRBV7-8 and TRBJ1-2; D perhaps matches TRBD1 (5 bases). Trimming pared 5 bases from V and 4 bases from J, leaving 17 bases between. Germline values: CDR1 SGHVS, CDR2 FQNEAQ. CDR3 size: 15 residues. This CDR3 is CASSASGGGIYGYTF. As DNA, the CDR3 is TGTGCCAGCAGCGCAAGTGGGGGGGGGATCTATGGCTACACCTTC.

The chain recombines TRBV11-2 with TRBJ2-5; D gene ambiguous. The CDR3 is made up of 16 amino acids. The ends were cut back, 0 bases at V and 3 bases at J, with 14 bases in the middle. Germline loops: CDR1 SGHAT, CDR2 FQNNGV. The CDR3 DNA is TGTGCCAGCAGCTTAGACCTGGGAACCGTCGAAGAGACCCAGTACTTC. Translating it yields CASSLDLGTVEETQYF.